This T cell receptor (beta chain) stems from a study of Ad26.COV2.S vaccination and SARS-CoV-2 variants. TCRdb keeps only in-frame clones here, not all; method: immunoSEQ multiplex PCR. The table shows around 320,000 clones, with roughly 87% occurring only once. Noted treatment: around 19 received Ad26.COV2.S at low or high dose, single or two shots; roughly five received placebo; per-sample allocation not given. The investigators took samples on day 63 after the first vaccine or placebo injection. This clonotype originated in a person aged 18-60 years who received the Ad26.COV2.S COVID-19 vaccine or a placebo. The material sequenced was peripheral blood, taken in a trial of Ad26.COV2.S vaccine versus placebo.

CDR3 residues: CASSLVQNQPQHF. In nucleotides, the CDR3 is TGTGCCAGCAGCTTAGTTCAGAATCAGCCCCAGCATTTT. The gene calls are TRBV7-2 and TRBJ1-5; D not certain. CDR1 SGHTA and CDR2 FQGNSA come from the germline V gene. The V gene lost 1 base and the J gene lost 4 bases, with 5 bases spanning the gap. The CDR3 covers 13 residues.